Here is one T cell receptor (beta chain) with its context. The germline CDR1 and CDR2 sequences are SGHRS and YFSETQ. After removal of 4 bases from V and 5 bases from J, the junction contained 5 bases not matched to a gene. The CDR3 covers 14 residues. This entry belongs to a study of T cell changes during pregnancy in multiple sclerosis. TCRdb keeps only in-frame clones here, not all; method: immunoSEQ multiplex PCR. The sample includes around 65,000 clones, roughly 90% of them seen just once. The material sequenced was peripheral blood, taken in the second trimester of pregnancy. This sequence was found in a female donor in good health, enrolled as a control in a pregnancy study. The chain couples TRBV5-1 to TRBJ2-7; 11 nucleotides align to TRBD2. Here the CDR3 reads CASSRLTSGDEQYF. CDR3 bases: TGCGCCAGCAGCCGCTTGACTAGCGGGGACGAGCAGTACTTC.